Sequencing of this T cell receptor beta chain was carried out in a study of shared clonotypes between healthy human individuals. Study findings and constraints: Limitation of the genetic and exposure-history diversity represented came from the few donors. Shared clonotypes across all four donors exceeded non-shared ones in generation probability.

Details on this clone: Its cognate antigen is unknown.

Germline V gene data show CDR1 as LNHDA and CDR2 as SQIVND (reference sequence). The CDR3 runs 13 residues. Between the trimmed V and J ends, which lost 3 bases and 11 bases, there was a span of 14 bases. TCRdb keeps only in-frame clones here, not all; method: immunoSEQ multiplex PCR. The sample lists 950,000 to 1,200,000 clones, about 80% seen once, with 0.89% in the top ten. Sequences were obtained from memory CD4+ T cells from PBMCs. Subset: CD45RA-negative fraction. The sequence was collected from a man between 18 and 35 years old in good health. Some clones in this sample may be carry-over from other donors' samples. V and J are TRBV19 and TRBJ1-5; D is ambiguous. CDR3 DNA sequence: TGTGCCAGTAGTATTAGGTTGATGGGAGCCCAGCATTTT. Protein: CASSIRLMGAQHF.